The clone carrying this T cell receptor beta chain was picked up one time. The antigen is not known. The data originate from a study of beta chain features in type 1 diabetes. The authors reverse transcribed all of the isolated RNA, so sequencing captured expressed TCRB transcripts. The repertoire was sequenced with immunoSEQ multiplex PCR; TCRdb's copy has only in-frame clones and lacks some. The sample lists about 470,000 clones, approximately 31% occurring once. The germline V gene encodes CDR1 MGHRA and CDR2 YSYEKL. This CDR3 has 14 amino acids. V lost 1 base, J lost 4 bases, and 10 bases lay in between. Study-wide results and caveats: Fewer insertions but more deletions were seen at VDJ junctions in type 1 diabetes patients.

This sequence joins TRBV4-1 and TRBJ1-1; D unresolved. The receptor comes from a man aged 18 to 35 in good health. Input material: naive CD4+ T cells from blood. CDR3 in DNA: TGCGCCAGCAGCCAAGCTCACTGGGGCACTGAAGCTTTCTTT. Residues: CASSQAHWGTEAFF.